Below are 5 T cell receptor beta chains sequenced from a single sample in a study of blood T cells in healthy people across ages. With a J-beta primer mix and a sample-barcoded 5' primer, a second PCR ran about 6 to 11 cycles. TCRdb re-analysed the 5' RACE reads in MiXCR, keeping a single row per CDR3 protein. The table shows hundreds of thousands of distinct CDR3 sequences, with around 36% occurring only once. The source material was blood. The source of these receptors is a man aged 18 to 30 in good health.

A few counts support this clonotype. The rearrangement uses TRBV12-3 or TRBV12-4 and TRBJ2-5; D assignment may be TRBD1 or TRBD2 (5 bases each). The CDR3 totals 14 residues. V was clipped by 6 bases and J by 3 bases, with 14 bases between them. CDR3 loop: CASSPGTMKETQYF. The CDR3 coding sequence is TGTGCCAGCAGCCCCGGGACGATGAAAGAGACCCAGTACTTC.

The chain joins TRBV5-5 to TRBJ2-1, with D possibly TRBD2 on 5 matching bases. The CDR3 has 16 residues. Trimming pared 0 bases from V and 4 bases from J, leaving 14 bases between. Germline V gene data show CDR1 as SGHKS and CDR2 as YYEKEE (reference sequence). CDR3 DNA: TGTGCCAGCAGCTTGGGCGGGCCAAGCCTATACAATGAGCAGTTCTTC. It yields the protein CASSLGGPSLYNEQFF.

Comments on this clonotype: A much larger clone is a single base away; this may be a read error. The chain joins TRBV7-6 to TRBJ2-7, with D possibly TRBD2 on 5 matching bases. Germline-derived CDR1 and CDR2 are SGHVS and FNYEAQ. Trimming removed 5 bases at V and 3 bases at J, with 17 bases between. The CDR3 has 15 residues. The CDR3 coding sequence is TGTGCCAGCAGCCTGGAGGCCAGCAACCTCTACGAGCAGTACTTC. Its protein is CASSLEASNLYEQYF. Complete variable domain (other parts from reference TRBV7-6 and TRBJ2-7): GAGVSQSPRYKVTKRGQDVALRCDPISGHVSLYWYRQALGQGPEFLTYFNYEAQQDKSGLPNDRFSAERPEGSISTLTIQRTEQRDSAMYRCASSLEASNLYEQYFGPGTRLTVT.

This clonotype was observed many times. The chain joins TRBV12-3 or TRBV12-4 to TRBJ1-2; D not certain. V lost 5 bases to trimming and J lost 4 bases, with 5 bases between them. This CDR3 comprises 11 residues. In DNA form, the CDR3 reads TGTGCCAGCAGTGGCCCCTATGGCTACACCTTC. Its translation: CASSGPYGYTF.

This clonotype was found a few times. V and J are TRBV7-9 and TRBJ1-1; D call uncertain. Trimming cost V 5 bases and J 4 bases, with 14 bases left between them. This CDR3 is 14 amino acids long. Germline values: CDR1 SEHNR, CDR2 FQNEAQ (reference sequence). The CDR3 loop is CASSREGSGTEAFF. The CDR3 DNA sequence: TGTGCCAGCAGCCGCGAAGGGAGCGGCACTGAAGCTTTCTTT.